This TCR beta chain was captured in a study of monozygotic twins with cystic fibrosis. Study-wide background: Libraries were built from around 3 micrograms of fragmented DNA using about 16 PCR cycles.

The repertoire was sequenced with immunoSEQ multiplex PCR; TCRdb's copy has only in-frame clones and lacks some. This table has under 30,000 clones, 90% appearing once. This clone was counted only a few times. The antigen is undetermined. V shed 8 bases and J 2 bases; nucleotides not matched to a gene: 3. Germline V gene sequence: CDR1 MNHNS, CDR2 SASEGT. There are 12 residues in the CDR3. Whole-study results and caveats: Co-twins had the most similar V usage for 13 of 16 pairs, J for 8.

What was sequenced was blood. This clonotype was obtained from a girl aged 2-15 years with cystic fibrosis. This sequence joins TRBV6-1 and TRBJ2-7; 7 nucleotides agree with TRBD1. The CDR3 sequence is CASDRAPYEQYF. The DNA of the CDR3 is TGTGCCAGCGACAGGGCCCCCTACGAGCAGTACTTC.